This TCR beta chain was observed in a study of beta chain features in type 1 diabetes. Study information: Age and gender were similar between patients and healthy donors, as were cell yields. The study's findings and limits: People with Type 1 diabetes carried modestly yet significantly shorter TCRB CDR3s in all four CD4+ subsets. VDJ junctions from patients with type 1 diabetes contained fewer insertions and more deletions.

Of the isolated RNA, all was reverse transcribed, and so the sequenced material was expressed TCRB transcripts. Repertoires were generated with immunoSEQ multiplex PCR, while TCRdb's copy carries only in-frame clones and drops some. Seen here are 600,000 to 700,000 clones, 9.5% to 15% observed once, and the top ten hold around 0.12%. With respect to this clone: Antigen: not known.

V was pared by 10 bases and J by 8 bases, with 14 bases between. Germline V gives CDR1 SGHTA, CDR2 FQGNSA. The CDR3 is 11 amino acids. V usage is TRBV7-2 and J usage is TRBJ1-1; D gene ambiguous. This TCR derives from a man aged 30 to 39 with type 1 diabetes. What was sequenced was naive CD4+ T cells from blood. In DNA form, the CDR3 reads TGTGCCACCGAGGCCCGGCAAGAAGCTTTCTTT. Protein: CATEARQEAFF.